This TCR beta chain stems from a study of blood T cell repertoires in COVID-19. Turning to the study itself: Collection of acute and convalescent COVID-19 samples took place in the United States, Italy and Spain. PBMCs, B-cell-depleted T cells, or T cells were the source of the cDNA or gDNA that made up the material.

In the authors' workflow: Estimates of nucleated cell counts were drawn from the amplification of reference gene primers. Only in-frame clones appear in the TCRdb table, and some are missing; sequencing was by immunoSEQ multiplex PCR. That table supplies the V and J calls and clone size; D and trimming were determined from the DNA. This sample has approximately 270,000 clones, with 80% to 90% found just once. In its sample, this clone was seen once. Clinical histories supplied by participants themselves formed the basis of cohort assignment. Trimming took off 4 bases at V and 1 base at J, with 7 bases between the two ends. The CDR3 covers 14 residues. CDR1 MGHRA and CDR2 YSYEKL come from the germline V gene.

What was sequenced was PBMCs or T cells enriched from blood (not recorded which). The receptor was isolated from a woman aged 25 to 45 who had recovered from COVID-19. The rearrangement uses TRBV4-1 and TRBJ2-2; TRBD1 is a possible D gene (6 bases). As DNA, the CDR3 is TGCGCCAGCAGCCCGGACAGGAACACCGGGGAGCTGTTTTTT. The encoded protein is CASSPDRNTGELFF.